This T cell receptor (beta chain) was recorded in a study of blood T cell repertoires in COVID-19. Method: immunoSEQ multiplex PCR; TCRdb's copy keeps in-frame clones and lacks some. The sample lists about 100,000 clones, just over 85% seen once, with approximately 2.4% in the top ten. Germline CDR1 and CDR2: LNHNV and YYDKDF (reference sequence). The CDR3 extends over 17 amino acids. V lost 8 bases, J lost 0 bases, and 10 bases stayed unmatched. Sequenced material: PBMCs or T cells enriched from blood (not recorded which). This chain joins TRBV15 and TRBJ1-5, with 10 bases lining up with TRBD1. The sequence was obtained from a woman in her forties or fifties who had recovered from COVID-19. CDR3 sequence: CATRRQGASDSNQPQHF. In nucleotides, the CDR3 is TGTGCCACCCGTCGACAGGGGGCGTCGGATAGCAATCAGCCCCAGCATTTT.